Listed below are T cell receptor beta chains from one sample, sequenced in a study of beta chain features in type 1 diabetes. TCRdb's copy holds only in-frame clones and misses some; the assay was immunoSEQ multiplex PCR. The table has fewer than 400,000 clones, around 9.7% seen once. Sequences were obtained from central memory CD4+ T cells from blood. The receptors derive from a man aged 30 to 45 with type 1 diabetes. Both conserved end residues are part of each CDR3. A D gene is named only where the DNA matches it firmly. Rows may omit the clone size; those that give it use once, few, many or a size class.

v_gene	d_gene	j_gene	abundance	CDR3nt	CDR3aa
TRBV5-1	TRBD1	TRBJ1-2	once	TGCGCCAGCAGCTTAAACAGGGGGAAGGCTAACTATGGCTACACCTTC	CASSLNRGKANYGYTF
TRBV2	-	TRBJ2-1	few	TGTGCCAGCAGTGAAACTGGTTTGGGTTCCAATGAGCAGTTCTTC	CASSETGLGSNEQFF
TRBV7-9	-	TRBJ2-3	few	TGTGCCAGCAGCTTAGCGCACAGCCACACAGATACGCAGTATTTT	CASSLAHSHTDTQYF
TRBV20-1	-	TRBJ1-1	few	TGCAGTGCTAGAGTGGCGGCTGAAGCTTTCTTT	CSARVAAEAFF
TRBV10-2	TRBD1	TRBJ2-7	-	TGCGCCAGCAGGCCGGGACAGGGTTCCGAGCAGTACTTC	CASRPGQGSEQYF
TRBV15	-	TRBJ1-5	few	TGTGCCACCAGCAGAGATCTGGTAGAGCCCCAGCATTTT	CATSRDLVEPQHF
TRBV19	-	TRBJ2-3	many	TGTGCCAGTAGTTTCAGCACAGATACGCAGTATTTT	CASSFSTDTQYF
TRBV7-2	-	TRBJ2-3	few	TGTGCCAGCAGCCAGAGCACAGATACGCAGTATTTT	CASSQSTDTQYF
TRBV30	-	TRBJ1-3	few	TGTGCCTGGAGCGCCTTGGAGGGAAACACCATATATTTT	CAWSALEGNTIYF
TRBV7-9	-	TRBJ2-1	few	TGTGCCAGCAGCTTAGCTGCTACCTTTGGGGTGAGGTACAATGAGCAGTTCTTC	CASSLAATFGVRYNEQFF
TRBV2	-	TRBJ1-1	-	TGTGCCAGCAGGCAGGGACGGGTTGACACTGAAGCTTTCTTT	CASRQGRVDTEAFF
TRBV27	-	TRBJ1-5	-	TGTGCCAGCAGCCCCGACGTCGGGGGCAGGGGCAATCAGCCCCAGCATTTT	CASSPDVGGRGNQPQHF
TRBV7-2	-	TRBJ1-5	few	TGTGCCAGCAGCAGCAAAGTGGGCAATCAGCCCCAGCATTTT	CASSSKVGNQPQHF
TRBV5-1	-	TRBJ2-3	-	TGCGCCAGCAGCTCAGGGATGGGGGCAGATACGCAGTATTTT	CASSSGMGADTQYF
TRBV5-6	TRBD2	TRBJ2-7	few	TGTGCCAGCGGAGCGGGGGGGCAGAACGAGCAGTACTTC	CASGAGGQNEQYF
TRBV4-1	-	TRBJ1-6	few	TGCGCCAGCAGCCAGGCCGAAAGGACAGTTAATTCACCCCTCCACTTT	CASSQAERTVNSPLHF
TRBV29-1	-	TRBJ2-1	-	TGCAGCGTTGACACCCCCGGTTCAGTACCGGGCAATGAGCAGTTCTTC	CSVDTPGSVPGNEQFF
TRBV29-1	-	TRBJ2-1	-	TGCAGCGTTGAACTAGCGATCTACAATGAGCAGTTCTTC	CSVELAIYNEQFF
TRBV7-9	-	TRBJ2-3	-	TGTGCCAGCAGCTTAGCGCGGAACACCCTGAGCACAGATACGCAGTATTTT	CASSLARNTLSTDTQYF
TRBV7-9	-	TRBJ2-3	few	TGTGCCAGCAGCGATGCGGGAGATACGCAGTATTTT	CASSDAGDTQYF
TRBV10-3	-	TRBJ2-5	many	TGTGCCATCAGTGTCGGGAACAGGGACCAGTACTTC	CAISVGNRDQYF
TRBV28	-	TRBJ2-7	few	TGTGCCAGCAGTCTTGGGAGCACACAAGCCTACGAGCAGTACTTC	CASSLGSTQAYEQYF
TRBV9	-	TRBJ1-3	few	TGTGCCAGCAGCGTACAGGGAATGGGGAACACCATATATTTT	CASSVQGMGNTIYF
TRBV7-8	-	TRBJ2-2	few	TGTGCCAGCAGCTCTGCAGGGATCCCCGGGGAGCTGTTTTTT	CASSSAGIPGELFF
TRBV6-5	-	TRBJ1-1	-	TGTGCCAGCAGTCATCACCAGGACGGGAACACTGAAGCTTTCTTT	CASSHHQDGNTEAFF
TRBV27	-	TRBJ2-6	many	TGTGCCAGCAGTTTACTACGGGCCAACGTCCTGACTTTC	CASSLLRANVLTF
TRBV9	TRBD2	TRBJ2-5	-	TGTGCCAGCAGCGCTGTGGGACTAGCGGAAGAGACCCAGTACTTC	CASSAVGLAEETQYF
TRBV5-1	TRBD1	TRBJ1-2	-	TGCGCCAGCAGCTTAAAGGACAGGGAAGGCTACACCTTC	CASSLKDREGYTF
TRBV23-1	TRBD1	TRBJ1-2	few	TGCGCCAGCAGTCACCACGGACAGGGTTGCTATGGCTACACCTTC	CASSHHGQGCYGYTF
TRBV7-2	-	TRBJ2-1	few	TGTGCCAGCAGTTTAGGGGTGGATAGGGGGCAGTTCTTC	CASSLGVDRGQFF
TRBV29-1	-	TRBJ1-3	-	TGCAGCGTTGCCTTTTCCTCTGGAAACACCATATATTTT	CSVAFSSGNTIYF
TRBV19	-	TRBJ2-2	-	TGTGCCAGTAGTACCCACAGGGAGGCGAACACCGGGGAGCTGTTTTTT	CASSTHREANTGELFF
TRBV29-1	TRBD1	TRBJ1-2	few	TGCAGCGTTCAACAGGGGAACTATGGCTACACCTTC	CSVQQGNYGYTF
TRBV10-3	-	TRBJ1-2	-	TGTGCCATCACCCCGGTCACAGGGAGGGGCTACACCTTC	CAITPVTGRGYTF
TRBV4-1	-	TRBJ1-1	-	TGCGCCAGCAGTCTTCCCGGGACCACTGAAGCTTTCTTT	CASSLPGTTEAFF
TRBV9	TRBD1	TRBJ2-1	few	TGTGCCAGCAGCGTATATGGGACAGCCAATGAGCAGTTCTTC	CASSVYGTANEQFF
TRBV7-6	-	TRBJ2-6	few	TGTGCCAGCAGCCCAGAGGGCGGTTATGGGGCCAACGTCCTGACTTTC	CASSPEGGYGANVLTF
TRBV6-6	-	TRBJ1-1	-	TGTGCCAGCAGGACTGAAGGCACTGAAGCTTTCTTT	CASRTEGTEAFF
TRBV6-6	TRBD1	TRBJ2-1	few	TGTGCCAGCAGTTACCGGACAGGGCCACTCAATGAGCAGTTCTTC	CASSYRTGPLNEQFF
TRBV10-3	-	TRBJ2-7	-	TGTGCCATCAGTGAGAACGCGGGGACCTACGAGCAGTACTTC	CAISENAGTYEQYF
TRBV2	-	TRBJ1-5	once	TGTGCCAGCAGTGGAGAGCGAAATCAGCCCCAGCATTTT	CASSGERNQPQHF
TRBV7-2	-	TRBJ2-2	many	TGTGCCAGCAGCTTAGAACCGTCCCCCAACGGGGAGCTGTTTTTT	CASSLEPSPNGELFF
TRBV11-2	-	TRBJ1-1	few	TGTGCCAGCAGCTTAGAGGAGGACCACTTAACGAACACTGAAGCTTTCTTT	CASSLEEDHLTNTEAFF
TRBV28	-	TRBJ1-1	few	TGTGCCAGCACTAAGGTCGGACAGAACACTGAAGCTTTCTTT	CASTKVGQNTEAFF
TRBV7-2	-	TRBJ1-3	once	TGTGCCAGCAGTTTAGACTCTGGAAACACCATATATTTT	CASSLDSGNTIYF
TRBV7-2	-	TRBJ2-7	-	TGTGCAACCAGACAGGAAGCCCACGAGCAGTACTTC	CATRQEAHEQYF
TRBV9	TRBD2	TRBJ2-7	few	TGTGCCAGCAGGGTGACGGGGGGCTCCTACGAGCAGTACTTC	CASRVTGGSYEQYF
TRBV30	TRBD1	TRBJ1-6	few	TGTGCCTGGCATTCAGGGGGCTCACCCCTCCACTTT	CAWHSGGSPLHF
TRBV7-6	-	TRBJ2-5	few	TGTGCCAGCAGCTTAGCAGGACAGGCGGGGGAGACCCAGTACTTC	CASSLAGQAGETQYF
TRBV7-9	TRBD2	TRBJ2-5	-	TGTGCCAGCAGCTTAAGTGGACTAGCGGGGTTAGAGACCCAGTACTTC	CASSLSGLAGLETQYF
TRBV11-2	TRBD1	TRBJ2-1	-	TGTGCCAGCAGCCCCGGGCTCAGGGTGCTACAGGGGGAGCAGTTCTTC	CASSPGLRVLQGEQFF
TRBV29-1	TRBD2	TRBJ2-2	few	TGCAGCGTTTCGGCGACAGCGGGGGGAGACGGGGAGCTGTTTTTT	CSVSATAGGDGELFF
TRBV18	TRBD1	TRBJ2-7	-	TGTGCCAGCTCGGCCGGGACAGACCTCGAGCAGTACTTC	CASSAGTDLEQYF
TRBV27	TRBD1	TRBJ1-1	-	TGTGCCAGCAGTCCGAGGGGCCTGTTAACAGGGGGCACTGAAGCTTTCTTT	CASSPRGLLTGGTEAFF